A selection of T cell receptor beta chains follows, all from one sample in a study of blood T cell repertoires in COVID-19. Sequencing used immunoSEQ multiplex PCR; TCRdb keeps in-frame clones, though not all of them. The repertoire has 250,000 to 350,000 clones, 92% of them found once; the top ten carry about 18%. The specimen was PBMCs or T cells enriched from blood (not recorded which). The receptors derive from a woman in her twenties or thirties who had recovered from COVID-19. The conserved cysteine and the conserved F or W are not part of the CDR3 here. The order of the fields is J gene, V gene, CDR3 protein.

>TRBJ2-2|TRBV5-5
ASSFGQGTGELF
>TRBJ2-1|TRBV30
AWRGTSGANEQF
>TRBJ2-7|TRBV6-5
ASSNTVNEQY
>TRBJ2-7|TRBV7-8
ASSLGGLLYEQY
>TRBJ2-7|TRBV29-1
SVVQGGSYEQY
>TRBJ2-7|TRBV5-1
ASSPGRTGAGEQY
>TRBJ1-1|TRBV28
ASSLVGDREAF
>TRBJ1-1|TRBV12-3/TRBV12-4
ASRPRETEAF
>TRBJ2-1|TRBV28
ASSSDGLNNEQF
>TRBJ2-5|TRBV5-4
ASSLGSSGGVSFATQY
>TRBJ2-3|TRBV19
ASSIQRANTDTQY
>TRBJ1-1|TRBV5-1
ASSLLIGTAEAF
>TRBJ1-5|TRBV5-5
ASSSTDSNQPQH
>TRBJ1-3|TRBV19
ASMRADGNTIY
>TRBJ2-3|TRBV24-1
ATSDWGSDTQY
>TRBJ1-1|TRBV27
ASSPAGGRNTEAF
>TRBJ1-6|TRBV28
ASSSGQGGSPLH
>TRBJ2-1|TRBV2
ASRKTGSYNEQF
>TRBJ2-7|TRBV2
ASSEIVRDSAEQY
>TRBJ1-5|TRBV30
AWSTGVASNQPQH
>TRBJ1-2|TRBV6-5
ASSYSSQGTGYT
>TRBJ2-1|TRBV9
ASGSGGEAYNEQF
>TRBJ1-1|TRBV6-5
ASSYSFRMNTEAF
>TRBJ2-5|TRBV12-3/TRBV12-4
ASRTASETQY
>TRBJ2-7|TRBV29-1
SVGTVREQY
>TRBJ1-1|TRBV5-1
ASSLLGANTEAF
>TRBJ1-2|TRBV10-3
AIRPNPTVDYGYT
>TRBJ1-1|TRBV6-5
ASTTGGVTEAF
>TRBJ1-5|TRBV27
ASSFGQGGNQPQH